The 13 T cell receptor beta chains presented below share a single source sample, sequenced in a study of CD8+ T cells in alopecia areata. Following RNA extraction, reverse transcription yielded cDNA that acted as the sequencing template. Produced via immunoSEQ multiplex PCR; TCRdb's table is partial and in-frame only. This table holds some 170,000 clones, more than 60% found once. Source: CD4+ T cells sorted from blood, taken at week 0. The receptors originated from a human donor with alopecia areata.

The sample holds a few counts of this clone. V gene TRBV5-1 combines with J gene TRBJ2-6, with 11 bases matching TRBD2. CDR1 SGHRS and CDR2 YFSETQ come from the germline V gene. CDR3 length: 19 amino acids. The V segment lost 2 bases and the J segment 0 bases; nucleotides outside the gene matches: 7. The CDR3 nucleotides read TGCGCCAGCAGCTTTTCTCCTAGCGGGGGGCTCTCTGGGGCCAACGTCCTGACTTTC. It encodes CASSFSPSGGLSGANVLTF. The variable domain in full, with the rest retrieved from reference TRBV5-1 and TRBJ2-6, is KAGVTQTPRYLIKTRGQQVTLSCSPISGHRSVSWYQQTPGQGLQFLFEYFSETQRNKGNFPGRFSGRQFSNSRSEMNVSTLELGDSALYLCASSFSPSGGLSGANVLTFGAGSRLTVL.

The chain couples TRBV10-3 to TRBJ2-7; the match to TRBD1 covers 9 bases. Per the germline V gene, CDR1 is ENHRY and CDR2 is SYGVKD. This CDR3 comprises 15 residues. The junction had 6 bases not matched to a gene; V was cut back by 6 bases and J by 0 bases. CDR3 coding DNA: TGTGCCATCAGCCAGGCGACAGGGGGCTCCTACGAGCAGTACTTC. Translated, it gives CAISQATGGSYEQYF.

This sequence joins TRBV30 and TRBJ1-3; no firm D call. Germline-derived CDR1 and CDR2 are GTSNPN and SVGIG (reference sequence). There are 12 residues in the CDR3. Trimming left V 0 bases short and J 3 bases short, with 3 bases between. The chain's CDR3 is CAWSVNGNTIYF. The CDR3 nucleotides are TGTGCCTGGAGTGTAAATGGAAACACCATATATTTT.

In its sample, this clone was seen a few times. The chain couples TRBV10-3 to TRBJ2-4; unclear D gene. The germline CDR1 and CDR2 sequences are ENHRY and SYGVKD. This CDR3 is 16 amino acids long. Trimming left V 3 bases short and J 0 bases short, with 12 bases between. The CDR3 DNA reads TGTGCCATCAGTGAACAAGAGCTCCTAGCCAAAAACATTCAGTACTTC. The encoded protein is CAISEQELLAKNIQYF.

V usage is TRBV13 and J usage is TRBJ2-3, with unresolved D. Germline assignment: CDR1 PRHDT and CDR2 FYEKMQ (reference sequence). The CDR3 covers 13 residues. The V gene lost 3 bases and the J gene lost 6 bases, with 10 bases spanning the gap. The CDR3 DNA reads TGTGCCAGCAGCTTCTTATCCGGGGATACGCAGTATTTT. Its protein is CASSFLSGDTQYF.

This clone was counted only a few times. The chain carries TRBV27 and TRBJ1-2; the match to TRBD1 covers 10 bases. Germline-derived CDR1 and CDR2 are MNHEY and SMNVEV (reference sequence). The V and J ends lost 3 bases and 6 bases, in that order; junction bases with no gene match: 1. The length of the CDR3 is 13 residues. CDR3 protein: CASSFGQGDGYTF. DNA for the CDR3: TGTGCCAGCAGTTTCGGACAGGGGGATGGCTACACCTTC.

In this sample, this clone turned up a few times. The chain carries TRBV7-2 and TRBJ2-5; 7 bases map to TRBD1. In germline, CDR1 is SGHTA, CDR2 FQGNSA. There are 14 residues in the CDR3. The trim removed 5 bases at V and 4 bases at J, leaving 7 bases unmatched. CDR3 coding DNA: TGTGCCAGCAGCACACCCGACAGGGCAGAGACCCAGTACTTC. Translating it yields CASSTPDRAETQYF.

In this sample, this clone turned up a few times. The CDR3 DNA is TGTGCCTGGAGTGTACTGGGCTCAGGGGTCTCCTACAATGAGCAGTTCTTC. This encodes CAWSVLGSGVSYNEQFF. The rearrangement joins TRBV30 to TRBJ2-1; D is possibly TRBD1 (6 bases). The CDR3 runs 17 residues. CDR1 and CDR2 (germline): GTSNPN, SVGIG (reference sequence). V was clipped by 0 bases and J by 0 bases, with 15 bases between them.

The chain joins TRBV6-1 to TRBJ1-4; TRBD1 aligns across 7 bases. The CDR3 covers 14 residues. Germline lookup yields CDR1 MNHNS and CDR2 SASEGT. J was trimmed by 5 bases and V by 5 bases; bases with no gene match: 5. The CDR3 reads CASSRGQQNEKLFF. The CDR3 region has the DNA TGTGCCAGCAGTAGGGGACAGCAAAATGAAAAACTGTTTTTT.

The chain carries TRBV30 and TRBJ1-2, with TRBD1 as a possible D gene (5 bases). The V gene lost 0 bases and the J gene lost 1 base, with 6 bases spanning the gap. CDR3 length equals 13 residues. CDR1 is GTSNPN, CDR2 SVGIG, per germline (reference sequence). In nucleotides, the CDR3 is TGTGCCTGGAGTGTACAGGTTAACTATGGCTACACCTTC. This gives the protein CAWSVQVNYGYTF.

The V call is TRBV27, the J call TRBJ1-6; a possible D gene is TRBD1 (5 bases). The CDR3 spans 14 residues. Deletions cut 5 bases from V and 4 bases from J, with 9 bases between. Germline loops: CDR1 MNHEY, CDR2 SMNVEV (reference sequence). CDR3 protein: CASSLEGYNSPLHF. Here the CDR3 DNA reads TGTGCCAGCAGTCTCGAGGGGTATAATTCACCCCTCCACTTT.

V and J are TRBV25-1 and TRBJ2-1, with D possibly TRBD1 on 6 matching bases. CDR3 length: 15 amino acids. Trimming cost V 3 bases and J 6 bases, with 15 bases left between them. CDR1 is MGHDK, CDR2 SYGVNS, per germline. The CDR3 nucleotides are TGTGCCAGCAGTGATACCAGGGGAGTCGGCAATGAGCAGTTCTTC. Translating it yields CASSDTRGVGNEQFF.

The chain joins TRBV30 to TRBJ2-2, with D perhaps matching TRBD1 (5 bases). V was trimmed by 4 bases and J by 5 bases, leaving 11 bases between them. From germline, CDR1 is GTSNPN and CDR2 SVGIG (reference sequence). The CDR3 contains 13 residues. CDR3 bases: TGTGCCTGGACAGGGCAGGCGACCGGGGAGCTGTTTTTT. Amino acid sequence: CAWTGQATGELFF.